What follows are 30 T cell receptor beta chains derived from one specimen sequenced in a study of T cell changes during pregnancy in multiple sclerosis. The method was immunoSEQ multiplex PCR; TCRdb's version includes in-frame clones alone and lacks a portion of them. Among about 81,000 clones listed, 93% were seen once. This specimen was peripheral blood, taken in the third trimester of pregnancy. These TCRs come from a female donor in good health, enrolled as a control in a pregnancy study.

Only a few counts were recorded for this clone. The chain links TRBV29-1 to TRBJ2-1; the match to TRBD1 covers 8 bases. Trimming cost V 7 bases and J 5 bases; bases outside gene matches: 10. This CDR3 has 14 residues. In germline, CDR1 is SQVTM, CDR2 ANQGSEA. The CDR3 nucleotides read TGCAGCGCCGCTGGCGGGACAGGTGACAATGAGCAGTTCTTC. As protein: CSAAGGTGDNEQFF.

The gene calls are TRBV13 and TRBJ2-3; 8 bases map to TRBD2. The CDR3 consists of 15 residues. The V and J ends lost 5 bases and 2 bases, in that order; junction bases with no gene match: 6. CDR1 and CDR2 (germline): PRHDT, FYEKMQ (reference sequence). This chain's CDR3 is CASSNSGLATDTQYF. The CDR3 DNA follows: TGTGCCAGCAGCAACTCCGGACTAGCCACAGATACGCAGTATTTT.

This chain links TRBV5-6 with TRBJ1-5; the D gene is possibly TRBD1 (5 bases). From germline, CDR1 is SGHDT and CDR2 YYEEEE. CDR3 length: 14 residues. V was shortened by 1 base and J by 2 bases, with 7 bases between the two germline ends. The CDR3 loop is CASSLWGGNQPQHF. In DNA, the CDR3 is TGTGCCAGCAGCTTGTGGGGGGGCAATCAGCCCCAGCATTTT.

This chain connects TRBV11-3 to TRBJ2-2; TRBD2 matches 7 bases. Germline values: CDR1 SGHNT, CDR2 YENEEA. This CDR3 contains 17 residues. V lost 1 base to trimming and J lost 4 bases; unmatched junction nucleotides: 9. For the CDR3, the DNA is TGTGCCAGCAGCTTAGGGTTGCGGGAGAGCATCACCGGGGAGCTGTTTTTT. Its protein is CASSLGLRESITGELFF.

This chain joins TRBV27 and TRBJ2-7, with 10 bases identical to TRBD1. CDR1 MNHEY and CDR2 SMNVEV come from the germline V gene (reference sequence). V lost 6 bases and J lost 1; bases outside the gene matches: 3. The CDR3 contains 14 residues. The CDR3 nucleotides read TGTGCCAGCAGCTGGACAGGGGGGTCCTACGAGCAGTACTTC. This gives the protein CASSWTGGSYEQYF.

This clone appeared once. The rearrangement joins TRBV28 to TRBJ2-1; D possibly corresponds to TRBD2 (5 bases). Germline V gene sequence: CDR1 MDHEN, CDR2 SYDVKM. V was shortened by 7 bases and J by 1 base, with 8 bases between the two germline ends. The CDR3 is 13 amino acids. Here the CDR3 reads CASISGSYNEQFF. DNA of the CDR3: TGTGCCAGCATAAGCGGATCCTACAATGAGCAGTTCTTC.

The V call is TRBV30, the J call TRBJ2-5; D is unclear. Per the germline V gene, CDR1 is GTSNPN and CDR2 is SVGIG (reference sequence). CDR3 length: 11 residues. Trimming pared 1 base from V and 5 bases from J, leaving 5 bases between. The CDR3 spells CAWSDEETQYF. CDR3 DNA: TGTGCCTGGAGTGACGAGGAGACCCAGTACTTC.

The gene calls are TRBV28 and TRBJ2-7; a weak D match, TRBD1 (6 bases). Trimming took 4 bases from V and 1 from J, leaving 14 bases between them. The CDR3 loop spans 15 amino acids. Germline V gene sequence: CDR1 MDHEN, CDR2 SYDVKM. CDR3 sequence (DNA): TGTGCCAGCAGTTCCCAACAGGGCAGGTCCTACGAGCAGTACTTC. It yields the protein CASSSQQGRSYEQYF.

The chain couples TRBV29-1 to TRBJ2-5; the D gene is possibly TRBD2 (6 bases). The CDR3 covers 13 residues. Germline CDR1 SQVTM, CDR2 ANQGSEA. The germline V and J ends were trimmed by 3 bases and 5 bases, with 13 bases remaining between them. The CDR3 sequence is CSVDWEVSETQYF. The CDR3 coding sequence is TGCAGCGTTGACTGGGAGGTTTCCGAGACCCAGTACTTC.

The chain combines TRBV5-5 with TRBJ2-2; 7 bases align to TRBD2. Germline lookup yields CDR1 SGHKS and CDR2 YYEKEE (reference sequence). V gave up 3 bases and J gave up 6 bases; unmatched junction bases: 11. CDR3 size: 16 residues. Written as DNA, the CDR3 is TGTGCCAGCAGCTGGGGAGGGGTAAATTTGGCCGGGGAGCTGTTTTTT. Its protein product is CASSWGGVNLAGELFF.

V gene TRBV28 combines with J gene TRBJ2-3; D is uncertain. The CDR3 has 13 residues. Germline CDR1 MDHEN, CDR2 SYDVKM. V was clipped by 7 bases and J by 5 bases, with 13 bases between them. The CDR3 spells CASTLGVIDTQYF. The CDR3 nucleotides are TGTGCCAGCACCCTCGGAGTGATAGATACGCAGTATTTT.

The chain combines TRBV6-1 with TRBJ1-1; D perhaps matches TRBD1 (6 bases). Germline V CDR1 and CDR2: MNHNS, SASEGT. The ends were cut back, 0 bases at V and 1 base at J, with 15 bases in the middle. The CDR3 sequence is 17 residues long. The CDR3 spells CASSEALPGHTNTEAFF. Written as DNA, the CDR3 is TGTGCCAGCAGTGAAGCGCTCCCGGGACATACGAACACTGAAGCTTTCTTT.

The chain couples TRBV5-4 to TRBJ2-5, with 9 bases lining up with TRBD2. V gave up 4 bases and J gave up 9 bases; unmatched junction bases: 16. The CDR3 runs 16 residues. Germline V gene lookup returns CDR1 SGHNT and CDR2 YYREEE (reference sequence). CDR3: CASSDMRAGGVGAQYF. CDR3 bases: TGTGCCAGCAGCGATATGCGGGCGGGAGGGGTGGGGGCCCAGTACTTC.

The rearrangement uses TRBV29-1 and TRBJ2-1, with 7 bases lining up with TRBD1. The germline V gene has CDR1 SQVTM and CDR2 ANQGSEA. Trimming at V came to 7 bases and at J to 6 bases, leaving 6 bases not matched to a gene. The CDR3 consists of 12 residues. CDR3 protein: CSAKTGFNEQFF. The CDR3 nucleotides read TGCAGCGCGAAGACAGGGTTCAATGAGCAGTTCTTC.

The V call is TRBV25-1, the J call TRBJ2-7; 8 bases fit TRBD1. V gave up 6 bases and J gave up 5 bases; unmatched junction bases: 12. This CDR3 contains 15 residues. CDR1 and CDR2 from the germline V gene are MGHDK and SYGVNS. CDR3 nucleotides: TGTGCCAGCAGCCATCAGGGGGCCGTGGGAGACGAGCAGTACTTC. As protein: CASSHQGAVGDEQYF.

J is TRBJ2-1 and V is TRBV18, with 9 bases fitting TRBD1. In germline, CDR1 is KGHSH, CDR2 LQKENI. This CDR3 region has 19 residues. J gave up 1 base and V 0 bases, and 10 bases lay outside the gene matches. The CDR3 DNA sequence: TGTGCCAGCTCACCACCCCGGACAGGGGCCGGCGGGTCCTACAATGAGCAGTTCTTC. Protein product: CASSPPRTGAGGSYNEQFF.

In its sample, this clone was seen once. The chain employs TRBV5-1 and TRBJ1-1; no definite D call. Germline lookup yields CDR1 SGHRS and CDR2 YFSETQ. The CDR3 runs to 16 residues. Trimming pared 4 bases from V and 1 base from J, leaving 17 bases between. The CDR3 loop reads CASSPSARASNTEAFF. Here the CDR3 DNA reads TGCGCCAGCAGCCCCTCGGCGAGGGCTTCGAACACTGAAGCTTTCTTT.

This chain connects TRBV5-4 to TRBJ1-4; TRBD1 matches 8 bases. This CDR3 has 16 amino acids. Per germline, CDR1 SGHNT and CDR2 YYREEE (reference sequence). Germline trimming cut 4 bases from V and 7 bases from J; bases unmatched to any gene: 12. This CDR3 reads CASSPGQGHGGEKLFF. The CDR3 DNA follows: TGTGCCAGCAGCCCCGGACAGGGACACGGTGGTGAAAAACTGTTTTTT.

This rearrangement joins TRBV7-6 to TRBJ1-1; 7 nucleotides agree with TRBD1. The germline V gene encodes CDR1 SGHVS and CDR2 FNYEAQ. The CDR3 has 17 amino acids. The V segment lost 6 bases and the J segment 3 bases; nucleotides outside the gene matches: 16. CDR3 nucleotides: TGTGCCAGCAGTTCCCCCCGGGACAGCGAGGGGGACACTGAAGCTTTCTTT. It translates to CASSSPRDSEGDTEAFF. Using reference TRBV7-6 and TRBJ1-1 for the parts outside the CDR3, the full variable domain is GAGVSQSPRYKVTKRGQDVALRCDPISGHVSLYWYRQALGQGPEFLTYFNYEAQQDKSGLPNDRFSAERPEGSISTLTIQRTEQRDSAMYRCASSSPRDSEGDTEAFFGQGTRLTVV.

This chain joins TRBV28 and TRBJ2-5; tentatively, D is TRBD1 (5 bases). CDR3 length: 15 residues. CDR1 and CDR2 from the germline V gene are MDHEN and SYDVKM. The V gene lost 3 bases and the J gene lost 2 bases, with 13 bases spanning the gap. CDR3 DNA: TGTGCCAGCAGTTTGATGCAGGGCAGACAAGAGACCCAGTACTTC. Its protein product is CASSLMQGRQETQYF.

The gene calls are TRBV25-1 and TRBJ2-3; possibly TRBD1 for D (6 bases). V dropped 1 base and J dropped 0 bases, with 11 bases sitting between them. This CDR3 spans 16 amino acids. Per germline, CDR1 MGHDK and CDR2 SYGVNS. The CDR3 DNA reads as TGTGCCAGCAGTGAATTTATCAGGGGTAGCACAGATACGCAGTATTTT. Translating gives CASSEFIRGSTDTQYF. Using reference TRBV25-1 and TRBJ2-3 for the parts outside the CDR3, the full variable domain is EADIYQTPRYLVIGTGKKITLECSQTMGHDKMYWYQQDPGMELHLIHYSYGVNSTEKGDLSSESTVSRIRTEHFPLTLESARPSHTSQYLCASSEFIRGSTDTQYFGPGTRLTVL.

The rearrangement links TRBV2 to TRBJ2-3; D unresolved. This CDR3 region has 16 residues. The germline V gene encodes CDR1 SNHLY and CDR2 FYNNEI. Deletions cut 0 bases from V and 0 bases from J, with 10 bases between. CDR3 bases: TGTGCCAGCAGTGAAGCCAGCGTGCTGAGCACAGATACGCAGTATTTT. Its translation: CASSEASVLSTDTQYF. The whole variable domain, filled in from reference TRBV2 and TRBJ2-3, reads EPEVTQTPSHQVTQMGQEVILRCVPISNHLYFYWYRQILGQKVEFLVSFYNNEISEKSEIFDDQFSVERPDGSNFTLKIRSTKLEDSAMYFCASSEASVLSTDTQYFGPGTRLTVL.

Of note for this clone: Other DNA sequences within the sample encode an identical CDR3. The chain uses TRBV5-1 and TRBJ2-5; D remains ambiguous. Between the trimmed V and J ends, which lost 0 bases and 5 bases, there was a span of 11 bases. CDR3 length: 14 amino acids. In germline, CDR1 is SGHRS, CDR2 YFSETQ. CDR3 loop: CASSLVSSGETQYF. The CDR3 DNA reads as TGCGCCAGCAGCTTGGTCAGCTCCGGGGAGACCCAGTACTTC.

The chain combines TRBV6-1 with TRBJ2-7, with 10 bases fitting TRBD1. Germline V gene data show CDR1 as MNHNS and CDR2 as SASEGT. V lost 5 bases, J lost 3 bases, and 7 bases stayed unmatched. The CDR3 has 15 amino acids. CDR3 sequence reads: CASSPRTGGDYEQYF. CDR3 DNA: TGTGCCAGCAGTCCCCGGACAGGGGGGGACTACGAGCAGTACTTC.

This sequence joins TRBV7-8 and TRBJ2-1; tentative D call: TRBD2 (6 bases). Looked up from germline, CDR1 is SGHVS and CDR2 is FQNEAQ. CDR3 size: 14 residues. With 5 bases removed from V and 4 bases from J, the gap between germline ends came to 12 bases. CDR3 DNA sequence: TGTGCCAGCAGCCGACTAGTCAGTTACAATGAGCAGTTCTTC. Its protein is CASSRLVSYNEQFF.

The chain is built from TRBV7-9 and TRBJ2-3; perhaps TRBD2 as D (6 bases). The V gene's germline CDR1 is SEHNR and CDR2 FQNEAQ (reference sequence). The CDR3 sequence is 15 residues long. Deletions cut 5 bases from V and 0 bases from J, with 12 bases between. DNA for the CDR3: TGTGCCAGCAGCCCGAGGCGGGACAGCACAGATACGCAGTATTTT. It yields the protein CASSPRRDSTDTQYF.

The chain carries TRBV9 and TRBJ2-7, with D possibly matching TRBD2 (6 bases). The CDR3 extends over 14 amino acids. V lost 4 bases and J lost 3, with 14 bases in between. The germline V gene has CDR1 SGDLS and CDR2 YYNGEE. For the CDR3, the DNA is TGTGCCAGCAGCTTCCGGGACTTCGGCTACGAGCAGTACTTC. It encodes CASSFRDFGYEQYF.

The chain uses TRBV19 and TRBJ2-7, with D uncertain. The CDR3 has 14 residues. Germline loops: CDR1 LNHDA, CDR2 SQIVND (reference sequence). Trimming removed 6 bases from V and 0 bases from J, with 12 bases in between. The CDR3: CASSSAADSYEQYF. The CDR3 DNA reads as TGTGCCAGTAGCTCTGCGGCGGACTCCTACGAGCAGTACTTC.

Here the CDR3 reads CASSLGTSVYSYNEQFF. The CDR3 region has the DNA TGTGCCAGCAGCTTAGGTACTAGCGTATACTCCTACAATGAGCAGTTCTTC. This chain links TRBV11-2 with TRBJ2-1, with TRBD2 matching over 7 bases. Germline CDR1 SGHAT, CDR2 FQNNGV. The CDR3 has 17 residues. The trim removed 1 base at V and 0 bases at J, leaving 6 bases unmatched.

This rearrangement joins TRBV28 to TRBJ2-7; TRBD2 is a possible D gene (6 bases). Trimming pared 2 bases from V and 4 bases from J, leaving 9 bases between. This CDR3 has 13 residues. Germline CDR1 reads MDHEN; CDR2 reads SYDVKM. The CDR3 is CASSLRGLYEQYF. The CDR3 nucleotides are TGTGCCAGCAGTTTAAGAGGACTATACGAGCAGTACTTC.